The 32 T cell receptor beta chains presented below share a single source sample, sequenced in a study of shared clonotypes between healthy human individuals (dated by TCRdb to 2018 to 2020). Libraries came from the immunoSEQ multiplex PCR assay. In its TCRdb copy, this immuneACCESS table keeps in-frame sequences only and misses some clones. Where compared with another copy, unresolved V genes explain less than half of these, and the others have no known cause. The sample contains about 490,000 clones, over 65% of them found a single time. The top ten constitute roughly 13% of the sample. Sequenced: PBMCs. The source of these receptors is a woman between 40 and 55 years old in good health. Some clones in this sample may be carry-over from other donors' samples.

Comment on this clone: A far larger clone is a single base away, which makes a read error likely. Other DNA sequences in this specimen translate into the identical CDR3. CDR3 in amino acids: CAWSPAASVAQYF. The CDR3 DNA reads as TGTGCCTGGAGTCCCGCAGCCTCCGTGGCTCAGTACTTC. The V gene is TRBV30, the J gene TRBJ2-5; D unresolved. Germline V lookup: CDR1 GTSNPN, CDR2 SVGIG (reference sequence). Trimming stripped 2 bases from V and 11 bases from J, with 18 bases between. The CDR3 consists of 13 residues.

This clone has more than one count but fewer than ten. The J gene is TRBJ2-1, the V gene TRBV19; 9 bases fit TRBD2. CDR1 and CDR2 from the germline V gene are LNHDA and SQIVND (reference sequence). The CDR3 is made up of 15 amino acids. V lost 3 bases to trimming and J lost 8 bases; unmatched junction nucleotides: 8. The CDR3 bases are TGTGCCAGTAGTATCAGCGGACTAGCGTACCATGAGCAGTTCTTC. It encodes CASSISGLAYHEQFF.

V gene TRBV6-1 combines with J gene TRBJ2-3; 9 positions agree with TRBD1. The ends lost 8 bases at V and 4 bases at J; junction bases unmatched: 4. The CDR3 totals 13 residues. The germline V gene has CDR1 MNHNS and CDR2 SASEGT. CDR3 DNA: TGTGCCAGCGGACAGGGGACCCCAGATACGCAGTATTTT. Encoded protein: CASGQGTPDTQYF.

This chain links TRBV19 with TRBJ1-5; perhaps TRBD1 as D (5 bases). The CDR3 has 14 residues. In germline, CDR1 is LNHDA, CDR2 SQIVND (reference sequence). The V end was cut by 6 bases, the J end by 4 bases, with 13 bases between. CDR3 DNA: TGTGCCAGTAGGACAGCCGTTAGGAATCAGCCCCAGCATTTT. This translates into CASRTAVRNQPQHF. Full variable domain (outside the CDR3, taken from reference TRBV19 and TRBJ1-5): DGGITQSPKYLFRKEGQNVTLSCEQNLNHDAMYWYRQDPGQGLRLIYYSQIVNDFQKGDIAEGYSVSREKKESFPLTVTSAQKNPTAFYLCASRTAVRNQPQHFGDGTRLSIL.

This clone was seen a handful of times. This chain links TRBV6-1 with TRBJ1-2, with D unclear. The ends were cut back, 0 bases at V and 3 bases at J, with 5 bases in the middle. CDR3 length: 13 residues. The germline CDR1 and CDR2 sequences are MNHNS and SASEGT. The CDR3 protein is CASSEASYYGYTF. The CDR3 DNA follows: TGTGCCAGCAGTGAAGCAAGTTACTATGGCTACACCTTC.

The chain couples TRBV14 to TRBJ2-1, with D perhaps TRBD2 (6 bases). Germline assignment: CDR1 SGHDN and CDR2 FVKESK. There are 15 residues in the CDR3. Trimming cost V 1 base and J 8 bases, with 15 bases left between them. CDR3 DNA: TGTGCCAGCAGCCAAGCCCTGACTAGTTCCCATGAGCAGTTCTTC. The encoded protein is CASSQALTSSHEQFF.

As concerns this clone: A much more abundant neighbour one base away suggests this may be a read error. The rearrangement uses TRBV2 and TRBJ1-5; D uncertain. Germline CDR1 is SNHLY and CDR2 is FYNNEI. V dropped 2 bases and J dropped 9 bases, with 14 bases sitting between them. The CDR3 length is 14 residues. CDR3 protein: CASSEWQRGRPQHF. CDR3 nucleotides: TGTGCCAGCAGTGAATGGCAGAGAGGAAGGCCCCAGCATTTT. Complete variable domain (other parts from reference TRBV2 and TRBJ1-5): EPEVTQTPSHQVTQMGQEVILRCVPISNHLYFYWYRQILGQKVEFLVSFYNNEISEKSEIFDDQFSVERPDGSNFTLKIRSTKLEDSAMYFCASSEWQRGRPQHFGDGTRLSIL.

Points on this clone: Since a much larger clone is just one base distant, this may be a read error. Other DNA sequences in this sample translate to the same CDR3. The gene calls are TRBV5-1 and TRBJ2-5; 9 nucleotides line up with TRBD1. With 0 bases clipped from V and 2 bases from J, the junction kept 2 bases outside the gene matches. The V gene's germline CDR1 is SGHRS and CDR2 YFSETQ. This CDR3 is 15 amino acids long. CDR3 coding DNA: TGCGCCAGCAGCTTGGCGGGGACAGGGCAAGAGACCCAGTACTTC. Its translation: CASSLAGTGQETQYF.

The chain is built from TRBV10-1 and TRBJ1-1; TRBD1 agrees at 7 bases. The ends lost 2 bases at V and 6 bases at J; junction bases unmatched: 3. This CDR3 has 13 amino acids. Germline CDR1 WNHNN, CDR2 SYGVQD (reference sequence). The CDR3 DNA sequence: TGCGCCAGCAGTGAGAGACAGGGTGCTGAAGCTTTCTTT. Its translation is CASSERQGAEAFF.

The chain joins TRBV7-9 to TRBJ1-1, with D unresolved. The V end lost 4 bases, the J end lost 1 base, and 16 bases lay between the germline ends. Germline loops: CDR1 SEHNR, CDR2 FQNEAQ (reference sequence). The length of the CDR3 is 16 residues. The CDR3 is CASSSRTALGNTEAFF. DNA of the CDR3: TGTGCCAGCAGCTCTCGGACGGCCCTGGGGAACACTGAAGCTTTCTTT.

The chain joins TRBV5-1 to TRBJ2-7, with 7 bases identical to TRBD2. CDR3 size: 13 residues. CDR1 and CDR2 (germline): SGHRS, YFSETQ. Germline trimming cut 5 bases from V and 2 bases from J; bases unmatched to any gene: 4. CDR3 bases: TGCGCCAGCAGTGACGGACTAGCCTACGAGCAGTACTTC. This encodes CASSDGLAYEQYF.

This clone has only one observation. The rearrangement joins TRBV5-4 to TRBJ2-5, with D hard to call. Germline V gives CDR1 SGHNT, CDR2 YYREEE (reference sequence). CDR3 length: 14 residues. Trimming took off 5 bases at V and 1 base at J, with 12 bases between the two ends. The CDR3 region has the DNA TGTGCCAGCAGTTCGGTCGGGCCCCAAGAGACCCAGTACTTC. This encodes CASSSVGPQETQYF.

The genes are TRBV7-3 and TRBJ1-1; D not resolved. Germline V gene data show CDR1 as SGHTA and CDR2 as FQGTGA. V was trimmed by 5 bases and J by 7 bases, leaving 14 bases between them. The CDR3 contains 13 residues. Written as DNA, the CDR3 is TGTGCCAGCAGCGGATACCGAGGCGGTGAAGCTTTCTTT. It yields the protein CASSGYRGGEAFF.

This clone was recorded once. J is TRBJ2-4 and V is TRBV6-6, with no clear D. CDR3 size: 13 residues. Trimming took 7 bases from V and 8 from J, leaving 15 bases between them. CDR1 and CDR2 (germline): MNHNY, SVGAGI (reference sequence). In DNA form, the CDR3 reads TGTGCCAGCAAGTCCCAGGCGAAGGACATTCAGTACTTC. Translating gives CASKSQAKDIQYF.

The chain carries TRBV4-1 and TRBJ2-3, with 7 positions matching TRBD2. The V gene end was trimmed by 5 bases and the J gene end by 2 bases; junction bases not matched to a gene: 4. CDR1 is MGHRA, CDR2 YSYEKL, per germline. This CDR3 spans 14 amino acids. The CDR3 loop reads CASSFLADTDTQYF. The CDR3 bases are TGCGCCAGCAGCTTCCTAGCGGACACAGATACGCAGTATTTT.

V is TRBV28 and J is TRBJ1-1; 8 nucleotides line up with TRBD1. V lost 3 bases and J lost 5; bases outside the gene matches: 5. This CDR3 has 14 amino acids. Germline-derived CDR1 and CDR2 are MDHEN and SYDVKM. The CDR3 is CASSFQGAMTEAFF. For the CDR3, the DNA is TGTGCCAGCAGTTTCCAGGGGGCGATGACTGAAGCTTTCTTT.

Worth noting for this clone: A much larger clone differs by one base, so this may be a read error. The chain uses TRBV30 and TRBJ2-2, with D hard to call. V was shortened by 2 bases and J by 6 bases, with 7 bases between the two germline ends. CDR3 length: 12 residues. CDR1 GTSNPN and CDR2 SVGIG come from the germline V gene (reference sequence). Here the CDR3 reads CAWSKGSGELFF. CDR3 bases: TGTGCCTGGAGTAAGGGCTCCGGGGAGCTGTTTTTT.

This clone appeared a few times. The V and J genes are TRBV5-1 and TRBJ2-2; 8 nucleotides line up with TRBD2. CDR3 length equals 23 residues. V lost 0 bases and J lost 0; bases outside the gene matches: 22. Germline CDR1 is SGHRS and CDR2 is YFSETQ. The CDR3 is CASSLAAAVGLGHSPANTGELFF. CDR3 nucleotide sequence: TGCGCCAGCAGCTTGGCAGCAGCCGTGGGACTAGGCCACAGTCCTGCGAACACCGGGGAGCTGTTTTTT.

On this clone itself: A far larger clone is one base from this, pointing to a likely read error. CDR3 sequence: CASSLGRSSHEQYF. The CDR3 region has the DNA TGTGCCAGCAGCTTAGGCCGGAGCTCCCACGAGCAGTACTTC. The V call is TRBV7-6, the J call TRBJ2-7, with D hard to call. CDR3 length equals 14 residues. Germline V gene data show CDR1 as SGHVS and CDR2 as FNYEAQ.

The rearrangement links TRBV15 to TRBJ2-1; D not resolved. The CDR3 sequence is 14 residues long. Germline V lookup: CDR1 LNHNV, CDR2 YYDKDF (reference sequence). The germline V and J ends were trimmed by 1 base and 4 bases, with 8 bases remaining between them. CDR3 bases: TGTGCCACCAGCAGAGGAAGGGAATACAATGAGCAGTTCTTC. Protein: CATSRGREYNEQFF. The full variable domain, rest sourced from reference TRBV15 and TRBJ2-1, is DAMVIQNPRYQVTQFGKPVTLSCSQTLNHNVMYWYQQKSSQAPKLLFHYYDKDFNNEADTPDNFQSRRPNTSFCFLDIRSPGLGDTAMYLCATSRGREYNEQFFGPGTRLTVL.

J is TRBJ2-1 and V is TRBV11-2; a possible D gene is TRBD2 (5 bases). This CDR3 spans 14 amino acids. Germline assignment: CDR1 SGHAT and CDR2 FQNNGV. Trimming removed 5 bases at V and 6 bases at J, with 14 bases between. The CDR3 nucleotides are TGTGCCAGCAGCCGAGGGAGTAATGGCAATGAGCAGTTCTTC. Translating gives CASSRGSNGNEQFF.

This rearrangement joins TRBV30 to TRBJ2-2, with TRBD2 identical over 9 bases. Trimming cost V 0 bases and J 7 bases; bases outside gene matches: 9. The CDR3 contains 16 residues. From germline, CDR1 is GTSNPN and CDR2 SVGIG (reference sequence). As DNA, the CDR3 is TGTGCCTGGAGTGTACTGGGCGGGAGGGGCGGCGGGGAGCTGTTTTTT. Encoded protein: CAWSVLGGRGGGELFF.

This chain joins TRBV5-4 and TRBJ2-7; D assignment may be TRBD1 or TRBD2 (7 bases each). V dropped 2 bases and J dropped 2 bases, with 14 bases sitting between them. This CDR3 comprises 15 residues. CDR1 SGHNT and CDR2 YYREEE come from the germline V gene (reference sequence). CDR3 sequence (DNA): TGTGCCAGCAGCTTACAGGGGAGGGGGACCTACGAGCAGTACTTC. Translation: CASSLQGRGTYEQYF.

This clone was picked up a small number of times. The rearrangement uses TRBV2 and TRBJ1-2; no clear D. CDR1 SNHLY and CDR2 FYNNEI come from the germline V gene. There are 13 residues in the CDR3. Between the trimmed V and J ends, which lost 8 bases and 4 bases, there was a span of 14 bases. The CDR3 here is CASRIAAVYGYTF. In DNA form, the CDR3 reads TGTGCCAGCCGGATAGCGGCGGTCTATGGCTACACCTTC.

About this clone itself: It differs at one base from a far larger clone, so likely a read error. The chain's CDR3 is CASSQEVGSGANGLTF. The CDR3 DNA reads TGCGCCAGCAGCCAAGAAGTCGGCTCTGGGGCCAACGGCCTGACTTTC. The chain couples TRBV4-3 to TRBJ2-6; maybe TRBD1 (5 bases). Germline CDR1 and CDR2: LGHNA and YSLEER. The CDR3 extends over 16 amino acids.

The CDR3 region is CASSPGSTYEQYF. Here the CDR3 DNA reads TGTGCCAGCAGCCCGGGCTCCACCTACGAGCAGTACTTC. The genes are TRBV27 and TRBJ2-5; D unclear. The last part of the DNA fits TRBJ2-7 better; the J call may be wrong. CDR3 length: 13 residues. Germline V gene lookup returns CDR1 MNHEY and CDR2 SMNVEV (reference sequence).

The CDR3 DNA is TGTGCCAGCAGTGACGGTGTAGGGATCGTCCTAATTCCAGATACGCAGTATTTT. The encoded protein is CASSDGVGIVLIPDTQYF. The gene calls are TRBV2 and TRBJ2-3, with no clear D. CDR1 is SNHLY, CDR2 FYNNEI, per germline. CDR3 length: 18 residues. Trimming left V 3 bases short and J 4 bases short, with 23 bases between.

This sequence joins TRBV7-2 and TRBJ1-5, with D possibly being TRBD1 (6 bases). The CDR3 runs to 15 residues. V was cut by 0 bases and J by 7 bases, with 13 bases left in between. Germline CDR1 reads SGHTA; CDR2 reads FQGNSA. The CDR3 sequence is CASSLARPRGQPQHF. As DNA, the CDR3 is TGTGCCAGCAGCTTAGCCCGACCCAGGGGACAGCCCCAGCATTTT.

V and J are TRBV18 and TRBJ2-7; 9 nucleotides agree with TRBD1. The germline V gene encodes CDR1 KGHSH and CDR2 LQKENI. V lost 3 bases, J lost 3 bases, and 0 bases stayed unmatched. The CDR3 is made up of 13 amino acids. This CDR3 is CASSPTGGYEQYF. CDR3 DNA: TGTGCCAGCTCACCGACAGGGGGCTACGAGCAGTACTTC.

This chain joins TRBV19 and TRBJ2-7, with D hard to call. Germline V lookup: CDR1 LNHDA, CDR2 SQIVND (reference sequence). This CDR3 spans 15 amino acids. The germline V and J ends were trimmed by 3 bases and 3 bases, with 15 bases remaining between them. The CDR3 protein is CASSISTPPNYEQYF. CDR3 nucleotide sequence: TGTGCCAGTAGTATCAGTACCCCACCTAACTACGAGCAGTACTTC.

V and J are TRBV6-6 and TRBJ1-1; D not resolved. CDR3 length: 13 amino acids. V was pared by 6 bases and J by 1 base, with 9 bases between. The V gene's germline CDR1 is MNHNY and CDR2 SVGAGI (reference sequence). CDR3 coding DNA: TGTGCCAGCAGGGATACAGAGAACACTGAAGCTTTCTTT. Amino acids: CASRDTENTEAFF.

J is TRBJ1-1 and V is TRBV7-5; the D call of TRBD1 is as the table states it, not checked on the DNA. TRBV7-5 is a pseudogene segment. The CDR3 runs to 17 residues. Here the CDR3 reads CVRSLICISGTGTSAFF. The CDR3 region has the DNA TGTGTCAGAAGCTTAATCTGTATTTCCGGGACAGGGACGTCCGCTTTCTTT.